A single sample gave rise to the 3 T cell receptor beta chains below, sequenced in a study of shared clonotypes between healthy human individuals (dated by TCRdb to about 2020). Libraries were built with the immunoSEQ multiplex PCR assay. Here the immuneACCESS table is served through TCRdb, limited to in-frame sequences with V and J called. Missing clones are a known gap in these copies; in checked studies unresolved V genes cover under half, and the rest lacks a known reason. This sample has some 2,100,000 clones in its table, and just over 90% of those were observed once. Over 1.5% of the sample belongs to the ten largest clones. CD8 naive samples were obtained by positive selection for CCR7 among CD45RO-negative cells, yielding a CD45RA+CCR7+ population from which TemRA cells were excluded. The sample was naive CD8+ T cells from PBMCs. This specimen's cell subset or site label, interpreted: CD45RA+CCR7+. These receptors all come from a man between 18 and 35 years old in good health. Some clones in this sample may be carry-over from other donors' samples.

The chain couples TRBV29-1 to TRBJ2-3; TRBD2 matches 10 bases. The CDR3 consists of 14 residues. After removal of 3 bases from V and 1 base from J, the junction contained 1 base not matched to a gene. The germline gives CDR1 SQVTM, CDR2 ANQGSEA. CDR3 nucleotides: TGCAGCGTTGAGGGGACTAGCGGCACAGATACGCAGTATTTT. Translation gives CSVEGTSGTDTQYF.

The V call is TRBV5-8, the J call TRBJ1-3, with unresolved D. This CDR3 has 16 amino acids. Trimming cost V 1 base and J 4 bases, with 15 bases left between them. Germline lookup yields CDR1 SGHTS and CDR2 YDEGEE. CDR3 DNA sequence: TGTGCCAGCAGCTTGATATCAGGCCGGTCCGGAAACACCATATATTTT. Its translation is CASSLISGRSGNTIYF.

The table lists this clone with a few counts. This chain connects TRBV6-5 to TRBJ1-1, with D hard to call. Germline V lookup: CDR1 MNHEY, CDR2 SVGAGI. V was cut by 2 bases and J by 1 base, with 8 bases left in between. The CDR3 contains 14 residues. DNA of the CDR3: TGTGCCAGCAGTTACGGCGTGGAGAACACTGAAGCTTTCTTT. Its protein is CASSYGVENTEAFF.